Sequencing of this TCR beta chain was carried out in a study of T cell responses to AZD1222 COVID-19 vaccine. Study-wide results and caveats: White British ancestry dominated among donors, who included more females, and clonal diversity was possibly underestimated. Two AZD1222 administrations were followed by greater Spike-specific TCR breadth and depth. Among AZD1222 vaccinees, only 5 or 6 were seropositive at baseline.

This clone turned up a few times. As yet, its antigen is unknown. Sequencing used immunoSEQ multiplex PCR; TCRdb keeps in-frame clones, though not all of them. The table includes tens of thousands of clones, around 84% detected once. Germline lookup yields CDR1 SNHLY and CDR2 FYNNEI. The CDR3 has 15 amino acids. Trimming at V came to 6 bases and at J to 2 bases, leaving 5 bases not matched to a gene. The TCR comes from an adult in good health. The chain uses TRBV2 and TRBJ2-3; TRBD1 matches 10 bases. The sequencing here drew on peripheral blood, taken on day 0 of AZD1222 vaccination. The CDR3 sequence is CASRAGTGDTDTQYF. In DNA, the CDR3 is TGTGCCAGCAGAGCCGGGACAGGGGACACAGATACGCAGTATTTT.